This T cell receptor beta chain was observed in a study of PD-L1 blockade in urothelial cancer (dated by TCRdb to 2016 to 2017). At the level of the whole study: All patients started therapy in about 2014 and received atezolizumab 1,200 mg intravenously every 3 weeks. About 85% of the 29 patients were males with bladder-origin urothelial cancer, and 18 of 29 reported a prior smoking history. Patients had an ECOG performance status of 0 or 1 and had received between 0 and 3 prior chemotherapy regimens. Blood samples were analyzed at two time points: 3 weeks after treatment start (second dose) and 6 weeks after treatment start. Blood samples gave a median of about 130,000 T cells and some 83,000 unique TCRs, with a median clonality of around 0.08. An exploratory multi-omic analysis was conducted of the somatic, immune and clinical correlates of response to PD-L1 blockade with atezolizumab in urothelial cancer. Pretreatment tumor samples and matched peripheral blood, collected serially before and after atezolizumab treatment, underwent TCR sequencing. Durable clinical benefit was defined as progression-free survival longer than 6 months, and TCR features were also tested against progression-free and overall survival. In the same patients who had TCR sequencing, pretreatment tumors also underwent whole exome sequencing and RNA sequencing. Durable clinical benefit was achieved by nine patients and was not achieved by 20 patients. Twenty-nine patients had pretreatment blood TCR-seq, 24 had at least one posttreatment blood collection, and 24 had tumor TCR-seq.

The sample's time point label is to be understood as: peripheral blood 6 weeks after treatment start. The cohort comprised nearly 30 patients with locally advanced or metastatic urothelial carcinoma treated at Memorial Sloan Kettering on a trial protocol. Peripheral blood mononuclear cells were collected from each patient pretreatment and during treatment, giving between 1 and 8 total time points per patient. The Qiagen DNeasy Blood extraction kit was used to purify genomic DNA from total PBMCs and tumor samples. Collected pretreatment and during treatment, PBMCs were isolated and stored as previously described. Remarks on this clone: Which antigen it targets is not known. The record has no base qualities; no much larger clone is one base away.

CDR1 is given as MDHEN and CDR2 as SYDVKM, both from the germline V gene. Between the V and J ends, shortened by 4 bases and 6 bases respectively, the junction contains 9 bases. The CDR3 holds 12 amino acids from the cysteine to the phenylalanine. Only the CDR3 DNA is retained, 36 bases long and in frame from the first base. Synthetic TCR analog templates were spiked into each PCR to estimate absolute template abundance from read counts. The immunoSEQ assay used bias-controlled V and J gene primers to amplify TCRbeta CDR3 regions from genomic DNA. Sequencing of rearranged TCRbeta segments was done at approximately 20X coverage. Concerning the study's data processing: Clustering was used to correct sequencing errors, and CDR3s were annotated against IMGT so that V, D and J genes could be assigned. Downstream analyses used only productive TCRbeta rearrangements, leaving out any out-of-frame or stop-codon sequences. Clonality was computed as one minus Shannon entropy normalized by the log of the number of unique productive sequences. Clones differing between time points or between blood and tumor were identified using Fisher's exact test with Benjamini-Hochberg correction, with an adjusted p below 0.01 applied as the threshold. TCRdb carries this immuneACCESS record with in-frame sequences only. Its versions omit some clonotypes, under half of them owing to an unresolved V gene in the studies checked, with the rest unexplained. V and J calls and clone size are copied from that table; D and trimming were computed from the DNA. Recorded for this sample are 38,000 or so clones; roughly 82% of them occurred a single time. Of the sample, approximately 10% is held by the ten largest clones.

Study-wide conclusions, independent of this receptor: Patients with durable benefit showed greater expansion of tumor-associated TCR clones in peripheral blood 3 weeks after starting treatment (n ≈ 20, p = 0.022). Because the sample size was small (n ≈ 27) and many of the analyses were exploratory, the results are meant to be hypothesis-generating. A pretreatment peripheral blood TCR clonality below the median was linked to improved progression-free and overall survival.

This TCR was sampled from a man in his forties or fifties with urothelial cancer. The sample in question was PBMCs, obtained around atezolizumab (anti-PD-L1) treatment. Recombination joined TRBV28 with TRBJ1-1, with no confidently assigned D gene. The DNA is TGTGCCAGCAGTTCTAGGCTCTCTGAAGCTTTCTTT. Its protein product is CASSSRLSEAFF.